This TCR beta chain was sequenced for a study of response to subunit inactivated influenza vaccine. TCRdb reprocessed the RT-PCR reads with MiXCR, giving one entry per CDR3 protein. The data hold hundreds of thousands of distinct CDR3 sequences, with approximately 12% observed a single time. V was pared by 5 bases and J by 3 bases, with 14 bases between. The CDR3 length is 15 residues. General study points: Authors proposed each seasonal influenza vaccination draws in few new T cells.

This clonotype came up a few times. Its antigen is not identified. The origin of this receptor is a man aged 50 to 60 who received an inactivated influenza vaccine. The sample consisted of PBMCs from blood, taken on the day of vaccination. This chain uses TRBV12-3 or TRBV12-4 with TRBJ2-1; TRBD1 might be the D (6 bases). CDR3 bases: TGTGCCAGCAGTCGGGACAAACGTCTCTACAATGAGCAGTTCTTC. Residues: CASSRDKRLYNEQFF.